A selection of T cell receptor beta chains follows, all from one sample in a study of radiotherapy plus CTLA-4 blockade in lung cancer. Produced via immunoSEQ multiplex PCR; TCRdb's table is partial and in-frame only. The sample carries fewer than 100,000 clones, over 80% recorded once. The material was peripheral blood, obtained from a patient treated with radiotherapy plus ipilimumab. Every receptor here comes from a human donor with non-small cell lung cancer who had stable disease on radiotherapy plus ipilimumab. The CDR3 runs from the conserved cysteine through the conserved F or W. A D gene is named only where the DNA matches it firmly. The listing skips clone size in some rows; elsewhere it reads once, few, many or a size class.

j_call d_call v_call clone_size cdr3_nt cdr3_aa
TRBJ1-1 - TRBV20-1 - TGCAGTGCTAGGAGGGCAGAAGCTTTCTTT CSARRAEAFF
TRBJ2-2 TRBD2 TRBV7-3 - TGTGCCAGCAGCCCAGACCTACTAGCGGGGGAGACCACCGGGGAGCTGTTTTTT CASSPDLLAGETTGELFF
TRBJ2-5 - TRBV6-1 - TGTGCCAGCAGTGCGCCGGGACGGCACCCTTTCGGTGCCCAGTACTTC CASSAPGRHPFGAQYF
TRBJ2-7 - TRBV9 - TGTGCCAGCAGCCCTCGGGACGGCTACGAGCAGTACTTC CASSPRDGYEQYF
TRBJ2-1 - TRBV5-1 - TGCGCCAGCAGCCCGAGGGAGGTCTCCTACAATGAGCAGTTCTTC CASSPREVSYNEQFF
TRBJ2-5 TRBD1 TRBV15 few TGTGCCACCAGCAGATCACAGGGGGGAGAGACCCAGTACTTC CATSRSQGGETQYF
TRBJ2-5 - TRBV25-1 - TGTGCCAGCAGTACTGGGGAGACCCAGTACTTC CASSTGETQYF
TRBJ2-3 TRBD1 TRBV11-1 - TGTGCCAGCAGCACCTGGGGACAGGGGGCAGATACGCAGTATTTT CASSTWGQGADTQYF
TRBJ2-2 TRBD1 TRBV29-1 - TGCAGCGTTGGAGGGGACAGGGGGGTCCTCGGGGAGCTGTTTTTT CSVGGDRGVLGELFF
TRBJ1-5 TRBD1 TRBV4-1 - TGCGCCAGCAGCCAACACGCTAGGGACAGTGATCAAGAGCCCCAGCATTTT CASSQHARDSDQEPQHF
TRBJ2-2 TRBD2 TRBV9 - TGTGCCAGCAGCCCCCGGGGGGAGCGGGAAGCGAACACCGGGGAGCTGTTTTTT CASSPRGEREANTGELFF
TRBJ2-5 TRBD2 TRBV5-1 - TGCGCCAGCAGCTCTAGCGGGGGATCTGAGACCCAGTACTTC CASSSSGGSETQYF
TRBJ2-6 - TRBV6-5 once TGTGCCAGCAGTTACTCGAAATCAGCTGGGGCCAACGTCCTGACTTTC CASSYSKSAGANVLTF
TRBJ2-1 TRBD2 TRBV19 - TGTGCCAGTAGTATTCGGCGGGAGGGCCCCTACAATGAGCAGTTCTTC CASSIRREGPYNEQFF
TRBJ2-3 - TRBV6-4 - TGTGCCAGCAGTGACTCAGAAGGAGATACGCAGTATTTT CASSDSEGDTQYF
TRBJ2-7 TRBD2 TRBV7-8 - TGTGCCAGCAGCACTAGCGGGGGCTCCTACGAGCAGTACTTC CASSTSGGSYEQYF
TRBJ1-1 - TRBV11-2 - TGTGCCAGCAGCCCGAGGGGGGGTCCTGAAGCTTTCTTT CASSPRGGPEAFF
TRBJ2-7 TRBD2 TRBV6-1 - TGTGCCAGCAGTGAATTTGCGGGAGCGGCCGAGCAGTACTTC CASSEFAGAAEQYF
TRBJ2-7 - TRBV18 - TGTGCCAGCTCATTAGGGCAGTCCTACAGCTTC CASSLGQSYSF
TRBJ2-2 - TRBV5-1 - TGCGCCAGCAGCTTGGACTCTTACTACACCGGGGAGCTGTTTTTT CASSLDSYYTGELFF
TRBJ1-5 - TRBV19 - TGTGCCAGTCAGTATAGCAATCAGCCCCAGCATTTT CASQYSNQPQHF
TRBJ2-1 - TRBV5-4 - TGTGCCAGCAGCTTGGACAGCCTCGGGGGCAATGAGCAGTTCTTC CASSLDSLGGNEQFF
TRBJ2-7 - TRBV7-6 - TGTGCCAGCAGCTTCGGCGGGGGCCCTCTCTACGAGCAGTACTTC CASSFGGGPLYEQYF
TRBJ2-3 - TRBV7-9 - TGTGCCAGCAGCTTAGCGCTTAGACACGGGAACACAGATACGCAGTATTTT CASSLALRHGNTDTQYF
TRBJ1-6 - TRBV6-5 - TGTGCCAGCAGGTCAGGGAATTCACCCCTCCACTTT CASRSGNSPLHF
TRBJ2-1 TRBD2 TRBV6-5 - TGTGCCAGCAGTCGGAAGCGGGGGAACTACAATGAGCAGTTCTTC CASSRKRGNYNEQFF
TRBJ1-1 - TRBV7-8 - TGTGCCAGCAGCTCGAAATTGGGGAGCACTGAAGCTTTCTTT CASSSKLGSTEAFF
TRBJ2-5 - TRBV2 - TGTGCCAGCAGTGGGCCCGAAGAGCTAGGGGAGACCCAGTACTTC CASSGPEELGETQYF
TRBJ2-3 TRBD2 TRBV4-1 - TGCGCCAGCAGCCAAAGACCTACTAGCGGGGGGGGGCAGTATTTT CASSQRPTSGGGQYF
TRBJ1-1 - TRBV7-3 - TGTGCCAGCAGCTCGCAACAGGGAAACACTGAAGCTTTCTTT CASSSQQGNTEAFF
TRBJ2-5 TRBD2 TRBV4-2 - TGTGCCAGCAGCCAAGATCAACTAGCGGGTCAGACACAAGAGACCCAGTACTTC CASSQDQLAGQTQETQYF
TRBJ2-2 TRBD1 TRBV5-1 - TGCGCCAGCAGCGGACAGGGTTCGATCGGGGAGCTGTTTTTT CASSGQGSIGELFF
TRBJ1-5 - TRBV28 - TGTGCCAGCAGGGGAGGAGGGGTAAGCAATCAGCCCCAGCATTTT CASRGGGVSNQPQHF
TRBJ1-1 TRBD1 TRBV6-6 - TGTGCCAGCAGTCAAGGGACAGCCAACACTGAAGCTTTCTTT CASSQGTANTEAFF
TRBJ2-7 TRBD1 TRBV28 - TGTGCCAGCAGTTTGGACAGGGCCTACGAGCAGTACTTC CASSLDRAYEQYF
TRBJ2-5 TRBD1 TRBV19 - TGTGCCAGTACGGAGGGGACAGGGAGGGAGACCCAGTACTTC CASTEGTGRETQYF
TRBJ1-2 - TRBV2 - TGTGCCAGCACTGGGGGGGTCTATGGCTACACCTTC CASTGGVYGYTF
TRBJ1-1 - TRBV5-1 - TGCGCCAGCAGCTTAGTGAGGAGCATGAACACTGAAGCTTTCTTT CASSLVRSMNTEAFF
TRBJ2-7 TRBD1 TRBV5-1 - TGCGCCAGCAGCGCCTCCGGGACAGGATCCTACGAGCAGTACTTC CASSASGTGSYEQYF
TRBJ2-7 TRBD2 TRBV30 - TGTGCCTGGAGTCTTAGCGGACTAGCGGGTGAGCAGTACTTC CAWSLSGLAGEQYF
TRBJ2-1 TRBD2 TRBV19 - TGTGCCAGTAGTATTGGGTTGCGTAGCGGGGTCTACAATGAGCAGTTCTTC CASSIGLRSGVYNEQFF